This T cell receptor (beta chain) was identified in a study of blood T cells in healthy people across ages. Next came a second PCR, run for about 7 to 12 cycles, which used a sample-barcoded 5' primer along with a J-beta primer mix. MiXCR, run by TCRdb on the 5' RACE reads, gives a single entry per CDR3 protein. The sample yields about 1,400,000 distinct CDR3 sequences, approximately 38% seen once. The CDR3 spans 13 residues. The germline V gene encodes CDR1 LGHNT and CDR2 FRNRAP. The V end lost 6 bases, the J end lost 2 bases, and 8 bases lay between the germline ends. In its sample, this clonotype was seen a few times. The target antigen is unknown. Broader study findings: Naive T cell percentage strongly correlated with TCR beta diversity.

This chain connects TRBV12-5 to TRBJ2-1; D is unclear. The sequencing sample was made of blood. This TCR came from a woman under 30 in good health. CDR3 residues: CASGARPYNEQFF. In DNA, the CDR3 is TGTGCTAGTGGGGCCCGTCCCTACAATGAGCAGTTCTTC.